The 14 T cell receptor beta chains given below trace back to one sample, sequenced in a study of T-cell reconstitution after alpha-beta-depleted transplantation in children. The TCRbeta library was prepared with unique molecular identifiers. TCRdb reprocessed the PCR reads with MiXCR, giving one entry per CDR3 protein. The table includes about 22,000 distinct CDR3 sequences, about a tenth detected once. The sequences come from PBMCs from the stem cell graft donor, collected from the stem cell graft. These receptors came from a human donor who donated a stem cell graft to a child with chronic granulomatous disease.

This clonotype was detected ten times or more. The chain combines TRBV10-3 with TRBJ2-3; D uncertain. V was pared by 3 bases and J by 5 bases, with 3 bases between. The CDR3 contains 11 residues. Germline V gene lookup returns CDR1 ENHRY and CDR2 SYGVKD. CDR3 bases: TGTGCCATCAGTGATAGAGATACGCAGTATTTT. It is translated as CAISDRDTQYF.

In this sample, this clonotype turned up many times. The CDR3 loop reads CASSSRGADSTDTQYF. Here the CDR3 DNA reads TGTGCCAGCAGTTCGCGGGGGGCAGACAGCACAGATACGCAGTATTTT. The gene calls are TRBV6-5 and TRBJ2-3; TRBD2 matches 8 bases. V gave up 4 bases and J gave up 0 bases; unmatched junction bases: 6. CDR1 and CDR2 from the germline V gene are MNHEY and SVGAGI. The CDR3 has 16 amino acids.

Ten or more counts support this clonotype. The rearrangement joins TRBV20-1 to TRBJ2-3; 8 positions match TRBD2. Germline V gives CDR1 DFQATT, CDR2 SNEGSKA (reference sequence). This CDR3 region has 16 residues. Trimming at V came to 0 bases and at J to 0 bases, leaving 5 bases not matched to a gene. CDR3 in amino acids: CSARESSGLSTDTQYF. DNA for the CDR3: TGCAGTGCTAGAGAATCTAGCGGGTTAAGCACAGATACGCAGTATTTT.

This clonotype was observed many times. The V call is TRBV18, the J call TRBJ2-5, with 9 bases aligning to TRBD1. This CDR3 has 14 amino acids. With V trimmed by 2 bases and J by 3 bases, 1 base remained unmatched. The germline CDR1 and CDR2 sequences are KGHSH and LQKENI. CDR3: CASSPGQGKETQYF. DNA for the CDR3: TGTGCCAGCTCACCAGGACAGGGGAAAGAGACCCAGTACTTC.

The chain employs TRBV5-1 and TRBJ1-1; TRBD1 matches 8 bases. Germline V gene sequence: CDR1 SGHRS, CDR2 YFSETQ. The V and J ends lost 2 bases and 6 bases, in that order; junction bases with no gene match: 3. The CDR3 runs to 13 residues. CDR3 loop: CASSFSGGPEAFF. The CDR3 DNA reads as TGCGCCAGCAGCTTTTCAGGGGGCCCTGAAGCTTTCTTT.

This clonotype was seen at least ten times. The J gene is TRBJ1-4, the V gene TRBV7-8; a weak D match, TRBD1 (6 bases). This CDR3 is 17 amino acids long. Germline V gene lookup returns CDR1 SGHVS and CDR2 FQNEAQ. V was pared by 7 bases and J by 0 bases, with 18 bases between. CDR3 region: CASTRTGRGATNEKLFF. The CDR3 DNA follows: TGTGCCAGCACCCGAACAGGGAGGGGGGCAACTAATGAAAAACTGTTTTTT.

This clonotype was recorded at least ten times. The chain joins TRBV7-9 to TRBJ1-4; TRBD1 matches 12 bases. Germline V CDR1 and CDR2: SEHNR, FQNEAQ (reference sequence). The length of the CDR3 is 19 residues. After removal of 7 bases from V and 7 bases from J, the junction contained 19 bases not matched to a gene. The CDR3 loop reads CASKLGLYGTGGAGEKLFF. CDR3 DNA sequence: TGTGCCAGCAAATTAGGACTTTACGGGACAGGGGGCGCCGGTGAAAAACTGTTTTTT.

The V gene is TRBV28, the J gene TRBJ2-7; 11 bases map to TRBD1. The CDR3 is 14 amino acids. The trim removed 6 bases at V and 2 bases at J, leaving 3 bases unmatched. Germline CDR1 reads MDHEN; CDR2 reads SYDVKM. The CDR3 DNA is TGTGCCAGCAGGGGACAGGGGGTCCCCTACGAGCAGTACTTC. It codes for CASRGQGVPYEQYF.

The sample holds many counts of this clonotype. The chain joins TRBV5-1 to TRBJ2-3, with 13 positions matching TRBD2. Germline values: CDR1 SGHRS, CDR2 YFSETQ. This CDR3 is built from 16 residues. V shed 5 bases, J shed 2 bases, and the junction held 5 bases outside the gene matches. The CDR3 region is CASRQGLAGPTDTQYF. The CDR3 DNA follows: TGCGCCAGCAGACAGGGACTAGCGGGGCCCACAGATACGCAGTATTTT.

This clonotype was detected many times. V gene TRBV5-5 combines with J gene TRBJ2-7; a possible D gene is TRBD2 (6 bases). The CDR3 length is 16 residues. Germline CDR1 SGHKS, CDR2 YYEKEE (reference sequence). Trimming took off 4 bases at V and 4 bases at J, with 21 bases between the two ends. CDR3 nucleotide sequence: TGTGCCAGCAGCCCTTATAACACCCTGGAGGGGTACGAGCAGTACTTC. Its protein is CASSPYNTLEGYEQYF.

At least ten counts were recorded for this clonotype. The chain carries TRBV28 and TRBJ2-1; tentative D call: TRBD2 (5 bases). Germline V gives CDR1 MDHEN, CDR2 SYDVKM. This CDR3 has 11 amino acids. Trimming removed 4 bases at V and 8 bases at J, with 6 bases between. The chain's CDR3 is CASSSGYEQFF. Written as DNA, the CDR3 is TGTGCCAGCAGTTCGGGGTATGAGCAGTTCTTC.

Ten or more counts support this clonotype. The CDR3 sequence is CASSGQVSGANVLTF. Here the CDR3 DNA reads TGTGCCAGCAGCGGACAAGTCTCTGGGGCCAACGTCCTGACTTTC. This chain links TRBV7-3 with TRBJ2-6; D might be TRBD1 (5 bases). V was cut by 5 bases and J by 0 bases, with 8 bases left in between. CDR1 is SGHTA, CDR2 FQGTGA, per germline. The CDR3 consists of 15 residues.

This clonotype was observed at least ten times. V and J are TRBV25-1 and TRBJ2-1; 11 bases are shared with TRBD1. V lost 10 bases to trimming and J lost 4 bases; unmatched junction nucleotides: 6. Per the germline V gene, CDR1 is MGHDK and CDR2 is SYGVNS. The CDR3 has 14 amino acids. The CDR3 nucleotides are TGTGCCACCGCCGGGACAGGGGGTTACAATGAGCAGTTCTTC. This codes for CATAGTGGYNEQFF.

This clonotype has at least ten counts. The chain combines TRBV28 with TRBJ2-2, with a possible D match to TRBD1 (5 bases). CDR3 length: 15 amino acids. The V and J ends lost 5 bases and 2 bases respectively, with 12 bases between them. Germline V gene data show CDR1 as MDHEN and CDR2 as SYDVKM. The CDR3 DNA sequence: TGTGCCAGCAGTACGTCAGACAGAAACACCGGGGAGCTGTTTTTT. It specifies CASSTSDRNTGELFF.